This T cell receptor beta chain originates from a study of T cell repertoires in cytomegalovirus infection. Overall study: Evidence of both CMV infection and a matching HLA type came from public TCR beta signatures.

The length of the CDR3 is 17 residues. V gave up 1 base and J gave up 7 bases, with 23 bases separating them. Germline V gene sequence: CDR1 SEHNR, CDR2 FQNEAQ (reference sequence). This clonotype appeared many times. Its antigen remains unidentified. TCRdb reprocessed the reads with MiXCR, giving one entry per CDR3 protein. The table shows about a million distinct CDR3 sequences, with approximately 31% occurring only once. Whole-study results and caveats: In two of eight donors, the top clonotype was HLA-C-restricted CMV-specific. Cumulative frequency of public TCR beta families picked out carriers of CMV plus the relevant HLA.

The sequence came from a human donor in good health (CMV status not recorded). Some clones in this sample may be carry-over from other donors' samples. V gene TRBV7-9 combines with J gene TRBJ2-7, with a tentative D call TRBD2 (6 bases). Specimen: cultured CD8+ T cells from PBMCs, collected from culture after CMV antigen stimulation. The CDR3 is CASSLGYGGIVSGEQYF. DNA for the CDR3: TGTGCCAGCAGCTTAGGGTACGGGGGAATTGTATCGGGGGAGCAGTACTTC.